Here is one TCR beta chain with its context. The CDR3 totals 15 residues. Germline V gene sequence: CDR1 MGHDK, CDR2 SYGVNS. Trimming stripped 6 bases from V and 2 bases from J, with 16 bases between. The CDR3 regions of TCR beta were amplified from RNA transcripts. HTBI primers were employed in a first-round RT-PCR of the TCR CDR3. TCRdb passed the multiplex PCR reads through MiXCR, listing each CDR3 protein once. The sample has about 840,000 distinct CDR3 sequences, approximately 40% seen once. This specimen belongs to a study of T cells in Graves' hyperthyroidism and ophthalmopathy. The sample comprised blood. The sequence derives from a man aged 18 to 29 with Graves' hyperthyroidism. V gene TRBV25-1 combines with J gene TRBJ1-2; TRBD1 is a possible D gene (6 bases). Here the CDR3 reads CASSGSQGLNYGYTF. CDR3 DNA: TGTGCCAGCAGCGGATCCCAGGGGCTAAACTATGGCTACACCTTC.